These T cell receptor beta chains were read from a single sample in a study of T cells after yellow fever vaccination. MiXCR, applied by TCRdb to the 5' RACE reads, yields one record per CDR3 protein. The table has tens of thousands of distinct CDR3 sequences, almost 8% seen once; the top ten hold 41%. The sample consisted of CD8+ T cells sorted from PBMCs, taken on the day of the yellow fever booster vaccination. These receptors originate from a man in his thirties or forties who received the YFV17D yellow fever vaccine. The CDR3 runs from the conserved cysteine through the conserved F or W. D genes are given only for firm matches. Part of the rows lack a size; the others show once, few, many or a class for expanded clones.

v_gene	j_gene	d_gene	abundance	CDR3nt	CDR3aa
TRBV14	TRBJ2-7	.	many	TGTGCCAGCAGCCAAGGTTACGAGCAGTACTTC	CASSQGYEQYF
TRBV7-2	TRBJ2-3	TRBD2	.	TGTGCCAGCAGCTACGGGACTAGCGGTACCCCGAAGTATTTT	CASSYGTSGTPKYF
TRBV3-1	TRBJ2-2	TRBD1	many	TGTGCCAGCAGCCAGGACGGGACAGGGGGGTTCGGGGAGCTGTTTTTT	CASSQDGTGGFGELFF
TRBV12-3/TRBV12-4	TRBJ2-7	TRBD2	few	TGTGCCAGCACCCCGGGACTAGCGCTCGAGCAGTACTTC	CASTPGLALEQYF
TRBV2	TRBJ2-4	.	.	TGTGCCAGCATTAAGGGGAGCCGAGGGCCCCTAGCCAAAAACATTCAGTACTTC	CASIKGSRGPLAKNIQYF
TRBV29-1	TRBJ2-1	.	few	TGCAGCGTTGAAAAAGCGACCTACAATGAGCAGTTCTTC	CSVEKATYNEQFF
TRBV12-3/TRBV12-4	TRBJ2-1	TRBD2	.	TGTGCCAGCAGTAGACTAGCGGGAGGGCGTTACAATGAGCAGTTCTTC	CASSRLAGGRYNEQFF
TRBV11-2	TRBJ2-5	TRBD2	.	TGTGCCAGCAGGGTGACTAGCAGTCGCGAGACCCAGTACTTC	CASRVTSSRETQYF
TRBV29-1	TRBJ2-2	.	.	TGCAGCGTTGGACCAAAGTCGTCCGGGGAGCTGTTTTTT	CSVGPKSSGELFF
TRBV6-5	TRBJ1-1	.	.	TGTGCCAGCAGTTACGATCAACCCCATAATTCTGGCACTGAAGCTTTCTTT	CASSYDQPHNSGTEAFF
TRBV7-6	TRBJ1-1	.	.	TGTGCCAGCCTTTCGACAGGTGATTGGTTCTTT	CASLSTGDWFF
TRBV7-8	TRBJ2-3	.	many	TGTGCCAGCAGCTCCGGAGGCGGGACCACAGATACGCAGTATTTT	CASSSGGGTTDTQYF
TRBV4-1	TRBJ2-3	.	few	TGCGCCAGCAGCCCCGCGGGACACGGCACAGATACGCAGTATTTT	CASSPAGHGTDTQYF
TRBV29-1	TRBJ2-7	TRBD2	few	TGCAGCGCGATTAGCGGGAGGGCTGCCTACGAGCAGTACTTC	CSAISGRAAYEQYF
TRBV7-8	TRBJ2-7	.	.	TGTGCCAGCAGCTTGGGGGGAACGTACGATCAGTACTTC	CASSLGGTYDQYF
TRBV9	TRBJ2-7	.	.	TGTGCCAGCAGCGGAGACAGAGGGATCAACGAGCAGTACTTC	CASSGDRGINEQYF
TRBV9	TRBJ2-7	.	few	TGTGCCAGCAGCCCCGGGTCAGACCTCGCCGAGCAGTACTTC	CASSPGSDLAEQYF
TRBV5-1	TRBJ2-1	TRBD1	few	TGCGCCAGCAGCGCGACAGGGATGGGAAGGGAGAACAATGAGCAGTTCTTC	CASSATGMGRENNEQFF
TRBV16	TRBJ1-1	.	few	TGTGCCAGCAGCCAATCACAGGGTAACACTGAAGCTTTCTTT	CASSQSQGNTEAFF
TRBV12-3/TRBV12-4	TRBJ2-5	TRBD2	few	TGTGCCAGCAGTCCGACGGGGGAGCGGGAGAGCGGGGAGACCCAGTACTTC	CASSPTGERESGETQYF
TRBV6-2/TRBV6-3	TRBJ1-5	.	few	TGTGCCAGCGCGGAGGGTTATAGCAATCAGCCCCAGCATTTT	CASAEGYSNQPQHF
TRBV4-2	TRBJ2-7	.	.	TGTGCCAGCAGCGGCCTCCGCGGGGCGGCTAGCGTAACTACCTACGAGCAGTACTTC	CASSGLRGAASVTTYEQYF
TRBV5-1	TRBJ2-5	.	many	TGCGCCAGTAGTTATGGGCAAAGTGGAGAGACCCAGTACTTC	CASSYGQSGETQYF
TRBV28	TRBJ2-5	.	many	TGTGCCAGCAGTTTACCAGGGTCGGGGGAGACCCAGTACTTC	CASSLPGSGETQYF
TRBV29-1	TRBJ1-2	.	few	TGCAGTGATTGGGTACTTCCCAGGGAGAACTATGGCTACACCTTC	CSDWVLPRENYGYTF
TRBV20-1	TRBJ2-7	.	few	TGCAGTGGATTCGGCAGGGGAATCTACGAGCAGTACTTC	CSGFGRGIYEQYF
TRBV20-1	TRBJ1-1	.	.	TGCAGTGCTAGAGTCCCAGACAGGCCGGGGGCTGAAGCTTTCTTT	CSARVPDRPGAEAFF
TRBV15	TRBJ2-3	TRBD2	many	TGTGCCACCAGCCCGGGACTAGCGGGAGGGCCAGGGGGCACAGATACGCAGTATTTT	CATSPGLAGGPGGTDTQYF
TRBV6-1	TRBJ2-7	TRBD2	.	TGTGCCAGCAGTATAAGCGCCTTAGCGGGAGGTCGCTACGAGCAGTACTTC	CASSISALAGGRYEQYF
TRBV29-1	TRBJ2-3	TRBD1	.	TGCAGCGTTGAAGGACAGGGGAACGCAGATACGCAGTATTTT	CSVEGQGNADTQYF
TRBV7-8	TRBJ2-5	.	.	TGTGCCAGCAGCTTAGGTCGCCAGCGGATGTACCAAGAGACCCAGTACTTC	CASSLGRQRMYQETQYF
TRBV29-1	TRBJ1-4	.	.	TGCAGCGTTAGGGACGTAAATGAAAAACTGTTTTTT	CSVRDVNEKLFF
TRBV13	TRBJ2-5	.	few	TGTGCCAGCAGCCCCCTTGGAAGAGAGACCCAGTACTTC	CASSPLGRETQYF
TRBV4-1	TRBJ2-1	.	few	TGCGCCAGCAGCGCTAGTGTTCTCCATGAGCAGTTCTTC	CASSASVLHEQFF
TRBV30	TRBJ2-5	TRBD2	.	TGTGCCTGGAGTAAGGCTAGCGGCCTAGAGACCCAGTACTTC	CAWSKASGLETQYF
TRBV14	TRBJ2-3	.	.	TGTGCCAGCAGCTTAGGGGTTTTTGGCACAGATACGCAGTATTTT	CASSLGVFGTDTQYF
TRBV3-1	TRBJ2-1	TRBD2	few	TGTGCCAGCAACCTAGCGGGAGGGTGGAATGAGCAGTTCTTC	CASNLAGGWNEQFF
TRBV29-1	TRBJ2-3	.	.	TGCAGCGCCAACCGAGGGCGGTTCACAGATACGCAGTATTTT	CSANRGRFTDTQYF
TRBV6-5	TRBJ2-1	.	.	TGTGCCAGCAGCCTCTCCAATGAGCAGCAGTTCTTC	CASSLSNEQQFF
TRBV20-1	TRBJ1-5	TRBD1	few	TGCAGTGCTAGAGAACAAGGGACAGACGGCCAGCCCCAGCATTTT	CSAREQGTDGQPQHF
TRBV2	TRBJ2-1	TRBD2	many	TGTGCCAGCAGTAAGGGACTAGAGGCAGGCGAGCAGTTCTTC	CASSKGLEAGEQFF
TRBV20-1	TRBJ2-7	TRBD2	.	TGCAGTGCTACCCACGGGCTAGCGGTGATCTACGAGCAGTACTTC	CSATHGLAVIYEQYF
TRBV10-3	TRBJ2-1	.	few	TGTGCCATCAGTGAAATAGGCCTAATTAAGGCCAATGAGCAGTTCTTC	CAISEIGLIKANEQFF
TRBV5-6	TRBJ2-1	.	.	TGTGCCAGCAGCACGAGGCGACGCACGACCGGCGATGAGCAGTTCTTC	CASSTRRRTTGDEQFF
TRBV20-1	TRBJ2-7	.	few	TGCAGTGCTAGAAACAAGCCGTACGAGCAGTACTTC	CSARNKPYEQYF
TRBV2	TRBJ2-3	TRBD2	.	TGTGCCAGCAGTGAGGGTGGCGGGAGTCGCACAGATACGCAGTATTTT	CASSEGGGSRTDTQYF
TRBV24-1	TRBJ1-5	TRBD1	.	TGTGCCACCAGGGACAGGGGAGGTCAGCCCCAGCATTTT	CATRDRGGQPQHF
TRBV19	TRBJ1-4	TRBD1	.	TGTGCCAGTAGTATCGGGACAGGGAATGAAAAACTGTTTTTT	CASSIGTGNEKLFF
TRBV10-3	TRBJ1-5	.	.	TGTGCCATCAGTGAGGGTCGCGTGGGCAATCAGCCCCAGCATTTT	CAISEGRVGNQPQHF
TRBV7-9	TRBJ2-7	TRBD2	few	TGTGCCAGCAGCTTAGCGCCACTAGCGTTGGAGGACTTC	CASSLAPLALEDF
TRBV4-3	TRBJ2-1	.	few	TGCGCCAGCAGCCAAAGGAACGATGAGCAGTTCTTC	CASSQRNDEQFF